A selection of T cell receptor beta chains follows, all from one sample in a study of T-cell reconstitution after alpha-beta-depleted transplantation in children. MiXCR was run by TCRdb on the PCR reads, yielding one entry per CDR3 protein. In the table there are 640,000 or so distinct CDR3 sequences, roughly 15% of which are singletons. Sequencing was performed on PBMCs from the stem cell graft donor, taken from the stem cell graft. These receptors were collected from a human donor who donated a stem cell graft to a child with acute myeloid leukemia. The CDR3 runs from the conserved cysteine through the conserved F or W. D genes are given only for firm matches. The listing skips clone size in some rows; elsewhere it reads once, few, many or a size class.

>.|TRBJ1-2|TRBV7-2|.
CASSLDSSQGYGYTF
TGTGCCAGCAGCTTAGATTCCTCACAGGGTTACGGCTACACCTTC
>many|TRBJ2-7|TRBV20-1|.
CSANALQDPYEQYF
TGCAGTGCTAACGCTCTTCAGGATCCCTACGAGCAGTACTTC
>many|TRBJ1-2|TRBV29-1|TRBD1
CSVRTGEDYGYTF
TGCAGCGTACGGACAGGAGAGGACTATGGCTACACCTTC
>few|TRBJ1-5|TRBV5-1|.
CASSPTPGEGNQPQHF
TGCGCCAGCAGCCCGACGCCGGGAGAGGGCAATCAGCCCCAGCATTTT
>few|TRBJ2-7|TRBV15|.
CATSRGGLEQYF
TGTGCCACCAGCAGAGGGGGATTAGAGCAGTACTTC
>.|TRBJ2-2|TRBV6-4|.
CASSTGYTGELFF
TGTGCCAGCAGTACAGGGTACACCGGGGAGCTGTTTTTT
>.|TRBJ2-5|TRBV5-1|TRBD1
CASSFGQGAEETQYF
TGCGCCAGCAGCTTCGGACAGGGGGCGGAAGAGACCCAGTACTTC
>many|TRBJ2-3|TRBV20-1|.
CSAPGHFTDTQYF
TGCAGTGCCCCAGGGCATTTCACAGATACGCAGTATTTT
>.|TRBJ2-6|TRBV7-9|.
CASSLGDGLRANVLTF
TGTGCCAGCAGCTTGGGGGACGGTCTTAGGGCCAACGTCCTGACTTTC
>few|TRBJ1-2|TRBV7-2|.
CASSLARDPYGYTF
TGTGCCAGCAGCTTAGCGAGGGACCCGTATGGCTACACCTTC
>many|TRBJ2-6|TRBV10-3|TRBD1
CAMTGGGPGANVLTF
TGTGCCATGACAGGGGGCGGCCCGGGGGCCAACGTCCTGACTTTC
>.|TRBJ2-2|TRBV12-3/TRBV12-4|.
CAQGRRSGELFF
TGTGCTCAGGGCCGCCGTTCCGGGGAGCTGTTTTTT
>few|TRBJ1-4|TRBV4-2|.
CASSQERAGPNEKLFF
TGTGCCAGCAGCCAAGAGCGGGCAGGACCTAATGAAAAACTGTTTTTT
>many|TRBJ2-7|TRBV15|TRBD1
CATTQGDSYEQYF
TGTGCCACCACCCAGGGGGACTCCTACGAGCAGTACTTC
>.|TRBJ1-1|TRBV12-3/TRBV12-4|.
CTSSSWPYREGSMNTEAFF
TGTACCAGCAGTTCTTGGCCATACAGGGAGGGGAGCATGAACACTGAAGCTTTCTTT
>many|TRBJ1-4|TRBV6-1|TRBD1
CASSEGMTGGNEKLFF
TGTGCCAGCAGTGAAGGGATGACAGGGGGAAATGAAAAACTGTTTTTT
>many|TRBJ2-7|TRBV6-5|TRBD2
CASSYSGLAGGRVYEQYF
TGTGCCAGCAGTTACTCAGGACTAGCGGGGGGTAGAGTCTACGAGCAGTACTTC
>.|TRBJ1-1|TRBV10-3|.
CAIGPGAGAEAFF
TGTGCCATCGGTCCGGGGGCAGGGGCTGAAGCTTTCTTT
>.|TRBJ1-1|TRBV7-9|TRBD1
CASSPRQGGTEAFF
TGTGCCAGCAGCCCCCGACAGGGTGGCACTGAAGCTTTCTTT
>many|TRBJ1-2|TRBV29-1|.
CSVGGRANYGYTF
TGCAGCGTTGGGGGCAGAGCTAACTATGGCTACACCTTC
>.|TRBJ1-4|TRBV20-1|.
CSASDNWEATNEKLFF
TGCAGTGCTAGTGATAATTGGGAGGCAACTAATGAAAAACTGTTTTTT
>.|TRBJ1-5|TRBV7-9|TRBD1
CASSSSDRGPGQPQHF
TGTGCCAGCAGCTCCTCGGACAGGGGGCCGGGTCAGCCCCAGCATTTT
>many|TRBJ2-1|TRBV10-3|.
CAISGDNEQFF
TGTGCCATCAGCGGAGACAATGAGCAGTTCTTC
>.|TRBJ2-5|TRBV4-1|.
CASSQDPRQETQYF
TGCGCCAGCAGCCAAGATCCCAGGCAAGAGACCCAGTACTTC
>many|TRBJ1-2|TRBV20-1|.
CSARALGTESGGYGYTF
TGCAGTGCTAGAGCCCTTGGGACCGAGAGTGGGGGCTATGGCTACACCTTC
>few|TRBJ2-3|TRBV12-3/TRBV12-4|.
CASSPYGTPLLRGTDTQYF
TGTGCCAGCAGTCCGTACGGGACGCCTTTACTAAGGGGGACAGATACGCAGTATTTT
>.|TRBJ2-1|TRBV7-1|TRBD1
CASSSSPGTGGMGEQFF
TGTGCCAGCAGCTCGTCCCCCGGGACAGGGGGCATGGGGGAGCAGTTCTTC
>many|TRBJ2-3|TRBV20-1|TRBD2
CSASLAGKTDTQYF
TGCAGTGCTAGTTTAGCGGGGAAAACAGATACGCAGTATTTT
>many|TRBJ1-5|TRBV10-3|.
CAIGGRRNQPQHF
TGTGCCATCGGGGGCCGGAGAAATCAGCCCCAGCATTTT
>few|TRBJ2-3|TRBV24-1|.
CATSDFGRGPSTDTQYF
TGTGCCACCAGTGATTTTGGTAGAGGACCTAGCACAGATACGCAGTATTTT
>many|TRBJ1-5|TRBV7-6|.
CASSPSVGQPQHF
TGTGCCAGCAGCCCAAGCGTAGGTCAGCCCCAGCATTTT
>.|TRBJ2-3|TRBV5-1|.
CASSLSSWGSTDTQYF
TGCGCCAGCAGCTTGAGTTCGTGGGGGAGCACAGATACGCAGTATTTT
>many|TRBJ1-6|TRBV20-1|.
CSARTPGQRHSPLHF
TGCAGTGCTAGGACACCGGGACAAAGACACTCACCCCTCCACTTT
>many|TRBJ2-6|TRBV20-1|TRBD1
CSARYDRGPSSGANVLTF
TGCAGTGCTAGATACGACAGGGGCCCAAGCTCTGGGGCCAACGTCCTGACTTTC
>few|TRBJ2-5|TRBV12-3/TRBV12-4|.
CASSFKFGIEETQYF
TGTGCCAGCAGTTTCAAGTTCGGGATTGAAGAGACCCAGTACTTC
>.|TRBJ1-6|TRBV12-3/TRBV12-4|.
CACSGSYTSPLHF
TGTGCCTGCTCTGGTTCCTATACTTCACCCCTCCACTTT
>many|TRBJ1-2|TRBV12-3/TRBV12-4|.
CASSQGGGYTF
TGTGCCAGCAGTCAGGGAGGTGGCTACACCTTC
>.|TRBJ2-7|TRBV4-3|TRBD1
CASSHRQGTTYEQYF
TGCGCCAGCAGCCACAGACAGGGCACGACCTACGAGCAGTACTTC
>few|TRBJ2-1|TRBV7-2|.
CASSFESFRDNEQFF
TGTGCCAGCAGTTTCGAGTCGTTTCGGGACAATGAGCAGTTCTTC
>many|TRBJ2-1|TRBV18|.
CASSPPRDEQFF
TGTGCCAGCTCACCACCGAGGGATGAGCAGTTCTTC
>many|TRBJ1-1|TRBV10-3|TRBD1
CAIRRTGQNTEAFF
TGTGCCATCAGGCGGACAGGGCAGAACACTGAAGCTTTCTTT
>.|TRBJ2-2|TRBV5-6|.
CASRIGGYTGELFF
TGTGCCAGCAGAATAGGGGGTTACACCGGGGAGCTGTTTTTT
>many|TRBJ2-7|TRBV27|.
CASLETGTYEQYF
TGTGCCAGCCTGGAAACAGGGACCTACGAGCAGTACTTC
>many|TRBJ2-7|TRBV20-1|.
CSAETGWASYEQYF
TGCAGTGCGGAAACAGGGTGGGCTTCCTACGAGCAGTACTTC
>.|TRBJ1-5|TRBV7-2|TRBD1
CASSFDRGLEPQHF
TGTGCCAGCAGCTTCGACAGGGGGTTAGAGCCCCAGCATTTT
>.|TRBJ2-5|TRBV5-1|.
CASRGGAHQETQYF
TGCGCCAGCAGGGGCGGGGCTCACCAAGAGACCCAGTACTTC
>few|TRBJ1-6|TRBV7-2|.
CASSLIRGATNSPLHF
TGTGCCAGCAGCCTAATAAGGGGCGCCACCAATTCACCCCTCCACTTT
>.|TRBJ1-2|TRBV7-2|.
CASSLDASSGYTF
TGTGCCAGCAGCTTAGACGCCAGTAGTGGCTACACCTTC
>.|TRBJ2-3|TRBV7-2|TRBD2
CASSQFSGGAVDTQYF
TGTGCCAGCAGCCAGTTTAGCGGGGGGGCGGTAGATACGCAGTATTTT
>.|TRBJ2-6|TRBV7-9|.
CASSLVPKARVTNVLTF
TGTGCCAGCAGCTTAGTCCCTAAAGCAAGGGTCACCAACGTCCTGACTTTC